Below, one T cell receptor (beta chain) is given with its context. Its matching antigen is unknown. This sample is drawn from a study of OX40 agonist ivuxolimab in advanced cancers. Study as a whole: Prior anti-PD-1, anti-PD-L1 or anti-CTLA-4 therapy did not bar entry, and about 38% had some. Study-level points and caveats: More expanded clones were found, on average, in CD8+ than in CD4+ T cells. What antigens the expanded peripheral T cells recognized was never established.

Profiled with immunoSEQ multiplex PCR; TCRdb holds only in-frame clones, not every one. In the table there are about 14,000 clones, around 81% of which are singletons. Autoimmune disease history or systemic immunosuppression excluded patients. This CDR3 contains 13 residues. CDR1 MNHNS and CDR2 SASEGT come from the germline V gene. Trimming stripped 10 bases from V and 4 bases from J, with 17 bases between. The source material was CD4+ or CD8+ T cells sorted from blood, sampled in a trial of the OX40 agonist ivuxolimab. The source of this sequence is an adult with an advanced solid tumor such as melanoma, head and neck, liver or kidney cancer. The chain couples TRBV6-1 to TRBJ2-7; possibly TRBD2 for D (6 bases). The CDR3 region has the DNA TGTGCCACCACCGGGGGAGGCCTGTACGAGCAGTACTTC. It encodes CATTGGGLYEQYF.